This is a list of T cell receptor beta chains from one sample in a study of blood T cells in healthy people across ages. TCRdb itself ran the 5' RACE reads through MiXCR, one entry per CDR3 protein. The data show some 1,500,000 distinct CDR3 sequences, with roughly 43% seen just once and around 4% held by the top ten. Sequenced input: blood. These receptors all stem from a young woman in good health. Each CDR3 is given with its conserved first and last residue. The D gene is left open where the match is weak. Some rows have no size entry. The others give once, few or many, or a class for an expanded clone.

D: TRBD1
V: TRBV7-2
J: TRBJ1-2
size: few
DNA: TGTGCCAGCAGCTTAGATTACAGGGGCTATGGCTACACCTTC
CDR3: CASSLDYRGYGYTF

D: .
V: TRBV20-1
J: TRBJ2-7
size: .
DNA: TGCAGTGGACGGGGGCGCGGGGGCTCCTACAATGAGCAGTACTTC
CDR3: CSGRGRGGSYNEQYF

D: .
V: TRBV7-2
J: TRBJ1-2
size: .
DNA: TGTGCCAGCAGCGGCCTTGGTTGGACTAACTATGGCTACACCTTC
CDR3: CASSGLGWTNYGYTF

D: .
V: TRBV9
J: TRBJ2-1
size: few
DNA: TGTGCCAGCAGTGGGGGGGCCGGTTCCTACAATGAGCAGTTCTTC
CDR3: CASSGGAGSYNEQFF

D: TRBD1
V: TRBV30
J: TRBJ2-7
size: .
DNA: TGTGCCTGGAGTGCGCCGGACAGGGGTGGCTACGAGCAGTACTTC
CDR3: CAWSAPDRGGYEQYF

D: .
V: TRBV28
J: TRBJ2-7
size: .
DNA: TGTGCCAGCAGTTTATCTTTTAGGCCCTACGAGCAGTACTTC
CDR3: CASSLSFRPYEQYF

D: TRBD2
V: TRBV9
J: TRBJ2-1
size: few
DNA: TGTGCCAGCAGCACCCGGACTAGCGGGGGGTACAATGAGCAGTTCTTC
CDR3: CASSTRTSGGYNEQFF

D: .
V: TRBV7-9
J: TRBJ2-7
size: .
DNA: TGTGCCAGCAGGACCCCTAGCTCCTACAATGAGCAGTACTTC
CDR3: CASRTPSSYNEQYF

D: .
V: TRBV28
J: TRBJ2-5
size: .
DNA: TGTGCCAGCAGTTTAGGGTTACTCGCCCGGGAAGAGACCCAGTACTTC
CDR3: CASSLGLLAREETQYF

D: .
V: TRBV29-1
J: TRBJ2-5
size: few
DNA: TGCAGCGTTGCCGTCACCCGCAATGAGCAGTACTTC
CDR3: CSVAVTRNEQYF

D: .
V: TRBV5-1
J: TRBJ2-1
size: .
DNA: TGCGCCAGCAGTCCGGAGGTACTAGCAACGTATGAGCAGTTCTTC
CDR3: CASSPEVLATYEQFF

D: .
V: TRBV4-3
J: TRBJ1-3
size: .
DNA: TGCGCCAGCAGCCAAGACAGGGGAACGGGAAACACCGTATATTTT
CDR3: CASSQDRGTGNTVYF

D: .
V: TRBV5-1
J: TRBJ2-7
size: few
DNA: TGCGCCAGCACCTTGGACGGTAACTCCTACGAGCAGTACTTC
CDR3: CASTLDGNSYEQYF

D: .
V: TRBV7-2
J: TRBJ2-5
size: .
DNA: TGTGCCAGCAGCTCCCCCAGGCGAGAGACCCAGTACTTC
CDR3: CASSSPRRETQYF

D: .
V: TRBV7-2
J: TRBJ1-5
size: .
DNA: TGTGCCAGCAGCTTAGGGAGTATGGCGGGGAATAGCAATCAGCCCCAGCATTTT
CDR3: CASSLGSMAGNSNQPQHF

D: .
V: TRBV29-1
J: TRBJ1-2
size: .
DNA: TGCAGCGTATCCGGACGGGCAAACTATGGCTACACCTTC
CDR3: CSVSGRANYGYTF

D: .
V: TRBV5-1
J: TRBJ1-6
size: once
DNA: TGCGCCAGCAAAGTGGAAACATCGAGCTCCTATAATTCACCCCTCCACTTT
CDR3: CASKVETSSSYNSPLHF

D: .
V: TRBV29-1
J: TRBJ1-4
size: .
DNA: TGCAGCGTTGCGGTCCCAAGGCATGAAAAACTGTTTTTT
CDR3: CSVAVPRHEKLFF

D: TRBD2
V: TRBV7-2
J: TRBJ2-5
size: .
DNA: TGTGCCAGCAGCTCTAGCGGGAGGGCCGTTGAGACCCAGTACTTC
CDR3: CASSSSGRAVETQYF

D: .
V: TRBV20-1
J: TRBJ2-7
size: .
DNA: TGCAGTGCTAGGGCGTCGGATGGGAGCTCCTACGAGCAGTACTTC
CDR3: CSARASDGSSYEQYF

D: .
V: TRBV11-2
J: TRBJ1-1
size: .
DNA: TGTGCCAGCGGCCCCCAGGGTGATGAAGCTTTCTTT
CDR3: CASGPQGDEAFF

D: .
V: TRBV5-1
J: TRBJ2-3
size: few
DNA: TGCGCCAGCAGCTTGGTGGGGAGAAGTGGCACAGATACGCAGTATTTT
CDR3: CASSLVGRSGTDTQYF

D: .
V: TRBV12-3/TRBV12-4
J: TRBJ1-2
size: .
DNA: TGTGCCAGCACCACGGGACTCTATGGCTACACCTTC
CDR3: CASTTGLYGYTF

D: .
V: TRBV27
J: TRBJ2-6
size: .
DNA: TGTGCCAGCAGTACCGACTACTCTGGGGCCAACGTCCTGACTTTC
CDR3: CASSTDYSGANVLTF

D: .
V: TRBV4-1
J: TRBJ2-1
size: few
DNA: TGCGCCAGCAGCCTTCATCAGTACAATGAGCAGTTCTTC
CDR3: CASSLHQYNEQFF

D: .
V: TRBV5-5
J: TRBJ1-1
size: .
DNA: TGTGCCAGCAGCTTGGTTCCAGGGGACTATGAAGCTTTCTTT
CDR3: CASSLVPGDYEAFF

D: .
V: TRBV7-9
J: TRBJ2-7
size: few
DNA: TGTGCCAGCAGCTTGCTCGCGGAGTTGTGGTACGAGCAGTACTTC
CDR3: CASSLLAELWYEQYF

D: .
V: TRBV15
J: TRBJ1-1
size: once
DNA: TGTGCCACCCGACAGGATATGAACACTGAAGCTTTCTTT
CDR3: CATRQDMNTEAFF

D: .
V: TRBV11-2
J: TRBJ2-1
size: few
DNA: TGTGCCAGCAGCAAAAGGGCCCTCGGGACAAAAATTTCCCTGAGCTCCTACAATGAGCAGTTCTTC
CDR3: CASSKRALGTKISLSSYNEQFF

D: .
V: TRBV6-2/TRBV6-3
J: TRBJ1-5
size: .
DNA: TGTGCCAGCAGCCCAACAGGGTTTGGTATCAGCAATCAGCCCCAGCATTTT
CDR3: CASSPTGFGISNQPQHF

D: .
V: TRBV11-2
J: TRBJ2-2
size: .
DNA: TGTGCCAGCAGCTTAGTGGGAATCAACACCGGGGAGCTGTTTTTT
CDR3: CASSLVGINTGELFF

D: .
V: TRBV21-1
J: TRBJ1-6
size: once
DNA: TGTGCCAGCAGCAACGCCTCGGACCGTACATACGTGAACTCACCCCTCCACTTT
CDR3: CASSNASDRTYVNSPLHF

D: TRBD1
V: TRBV27
J: TRBJ1-1
size: few
DNA: TGTGCCAGCAGTGCCTACAGGGGGGGTTATGCTTTCTTT
CDR3: CASSAYRGGYAFF

D: .
V: TRBV20-1
J: TRBJ2-3
size: few
DNA: TGCAGTGCTAGAGATGAAGGAGATACGCAGTATTTT
CDR3: CSARDEGDTQYF

D: TRBD1
V: TRBV3-1
J: TRBJ1-1
size: .
DNA: TGTGCCAGCAGCCACTGGGACAGGACCGGCTGGGGAGCTTTCTTT
CDR3: CASSHWDRTGWGAFF

D: TRBD2
V: TRBV6-6
J: TRBJ2-7
size: .
DNA: TGTGCCAGCCCTCTGCCGGGGGGCTACGAGCAGTACTTC
CDR3: CASPLPGGYEQYF

D: .
V: TRBV18
J: TRBJ2-3
size: few
DNA: TGTGCCAGTTCAGGGCTCGGCGATACGCAGTATTTT
CDR3: CASSGLGDTQYF

D: .
V: TRBV18
J: TRBJ2-4
size: .
DNA: TGTGCCAGCTCACCAAGGGTCCAGGACATTCAGTACTTC
CDR3: CASSPRVQDIQYF